This T cell receptor (beta chain) was sequenced in a study of blood T cell repertoires in COVID-19. About the study: There were acute and convalescent COVID-19 samples, and they came from the United States, Italy and Spain. T cells, B-cell-depleted T cells, or PBMCs provided the cDNA or gDNA that served as material.

Source study methods: Amplification of reference gene primers provided the estimated nucleated cell counts. The method was immunoSEQ multiplex PCR; TCRdb's version includes in-frame clones alone and lacks a portion of them. V and J calls and clone size follow that table, whereas D and trimming were derived from the DNA. The sample has some 28,000 clones; nearly 90% are singletons. The sequenced sample was peripheral blood. This sequence originates from a human donor in a cohort sampled during active COVID-19.

CDR3 sequence reads: CASSQFDRGYEQYF. In DNA form, the CDR3 reads TGTGCCAGCAGCCAATTTGACAGGGGATACGAGCAGTACTTC. The chain recombines TRBV14 with TRBJ2-7; 8 bases are shared with TRBD1. This CDR3 spans 14 amino acids. With V trimmed by 2 bases and J by 4 bases, 4 bases remained unmatched. CDR1 and CDR2 (germline): SGHDN, FVKESK.